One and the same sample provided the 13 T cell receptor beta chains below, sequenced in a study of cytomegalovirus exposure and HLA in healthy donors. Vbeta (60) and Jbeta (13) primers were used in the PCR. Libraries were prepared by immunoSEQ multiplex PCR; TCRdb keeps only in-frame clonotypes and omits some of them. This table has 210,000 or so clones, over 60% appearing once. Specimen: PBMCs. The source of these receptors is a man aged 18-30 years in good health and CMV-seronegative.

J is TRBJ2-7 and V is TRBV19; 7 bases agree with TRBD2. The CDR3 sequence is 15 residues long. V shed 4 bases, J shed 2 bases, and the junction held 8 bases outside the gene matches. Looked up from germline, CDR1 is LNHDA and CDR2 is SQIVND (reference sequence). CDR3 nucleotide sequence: TGTGCCAGTAGTAGGGGCCCGGGGACTACCTACGAGCAGTACTTC. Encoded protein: CASSRGPGTTYEQYF.

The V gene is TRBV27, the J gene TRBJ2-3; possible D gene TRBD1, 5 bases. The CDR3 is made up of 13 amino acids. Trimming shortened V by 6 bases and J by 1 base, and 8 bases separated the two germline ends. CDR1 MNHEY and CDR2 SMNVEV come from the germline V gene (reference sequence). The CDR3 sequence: CASSQTGTDTQYF. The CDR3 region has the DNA TGTGCCAGCAGCCAGACAGGCACAGATACGCAGTATTTT.

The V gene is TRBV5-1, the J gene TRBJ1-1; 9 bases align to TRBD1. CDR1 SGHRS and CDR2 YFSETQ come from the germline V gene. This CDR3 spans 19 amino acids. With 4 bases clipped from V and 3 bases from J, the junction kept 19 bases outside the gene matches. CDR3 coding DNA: TGCGCCAGCAGCCCCCGGGACAGGGCTCTTGATGGTAGGGACACTGAAGCTTTCTTT. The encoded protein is CASSPRDRALDGRDTEAFF.

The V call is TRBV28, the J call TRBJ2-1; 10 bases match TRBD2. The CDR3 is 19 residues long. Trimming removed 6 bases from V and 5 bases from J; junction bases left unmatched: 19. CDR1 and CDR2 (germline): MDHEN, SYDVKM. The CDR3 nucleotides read TGTGCCAGCAGCCTTTATCTAGCGGGAGACGGTATCAGCGACAATGAGCAGTTCTTC. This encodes CASSLYLAGDGISDNEQFF.

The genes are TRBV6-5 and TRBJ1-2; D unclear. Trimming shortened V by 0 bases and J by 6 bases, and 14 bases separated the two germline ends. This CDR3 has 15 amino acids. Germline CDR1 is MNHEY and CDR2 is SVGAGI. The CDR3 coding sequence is TGTGCCAGCAGTTACTCTTTCCGGGTCGGAGATGGCTACACCTTC. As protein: CASSYSFRVGDGYTF.

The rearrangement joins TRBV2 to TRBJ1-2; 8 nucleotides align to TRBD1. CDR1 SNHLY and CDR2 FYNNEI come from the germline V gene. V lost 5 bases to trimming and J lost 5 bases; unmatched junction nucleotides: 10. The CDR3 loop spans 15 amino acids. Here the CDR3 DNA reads TGTGCCAGCAGTCCGGACAGGGACGTCAATTATGGCTACACCTTC. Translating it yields CASSPDRDVNYGYTF. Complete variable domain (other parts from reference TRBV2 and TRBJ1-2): EPEVTQTPSHQVTQMGQEVILRCVPISNHLYFYWYRQILGQKVEFLVSFYNNEISEKSEIFDDQFSVERPDGSNFTLKIRSTKLEDSAMYFCASSPDRDVNYGYTFGSGTRLTVV.

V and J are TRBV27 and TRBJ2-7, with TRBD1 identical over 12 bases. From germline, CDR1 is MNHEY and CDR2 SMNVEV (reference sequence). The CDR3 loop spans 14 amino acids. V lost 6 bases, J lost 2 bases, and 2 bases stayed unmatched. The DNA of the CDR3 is TGTGCCAGCAGGGGGACAGGGGGCCCCTACGAGCAGTACTTC. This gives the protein CASRGTGGPYEQYF.

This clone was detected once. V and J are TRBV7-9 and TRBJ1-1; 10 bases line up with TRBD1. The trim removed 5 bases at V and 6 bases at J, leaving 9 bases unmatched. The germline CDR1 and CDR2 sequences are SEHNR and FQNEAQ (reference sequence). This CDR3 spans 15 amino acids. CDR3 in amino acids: CASSPPGTGVPEAFF. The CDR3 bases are TGTGCCAGCAGCCCACCCGGGACAGGGGTCCCTGAAGCTTTCTTT.

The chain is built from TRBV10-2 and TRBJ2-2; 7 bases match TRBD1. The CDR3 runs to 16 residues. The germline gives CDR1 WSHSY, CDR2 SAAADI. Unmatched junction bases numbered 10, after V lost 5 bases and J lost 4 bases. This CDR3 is CASSSRQGSGTGELFF. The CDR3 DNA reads TGCGCCAGCAGTTCCCGACAGGGTAGTGGCACCGGGGAGCTGTTTTTT.

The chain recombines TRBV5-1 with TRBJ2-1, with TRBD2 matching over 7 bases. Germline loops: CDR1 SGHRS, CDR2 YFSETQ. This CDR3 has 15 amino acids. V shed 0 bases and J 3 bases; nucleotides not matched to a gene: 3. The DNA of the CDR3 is TGCGCCAGCAGCTTGGCTAGCGGATACTACAATGAGCAGTTCTTC. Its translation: CASSLASGYYNEQFF.

The CDR3 is CASSDLTLNTEAFF. CDR3 in DNA: TGTGCCAGCAGTGACCTAACGCTGAACACTGAAGCTTTCTTT. The chain recombines TRBV6-1 with TRBJ1-1; D unresolved. The germline gives CDR1 MNHNS, CDR2 SASEGT. V lost 3 bases and J 0 bases, leaving 8 bases between the germline ends. The CDR3 sequence is 14 residues long.

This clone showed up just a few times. The CDR3 DNA reads as TGTGCCATCTCTGGCGGAGACCAAGAGACCCAGTACTTC. As protein: CAISGGDQETQYF. This chain joins TRBV10-3 and TRBJ2-5; D ambiguous. Trimming took off 8 bases at V and 0 bases at J, with 10 bases between the two ends. Germline CDR1 and CDR2: ENHRY and SYGVKD. This CDR3 comprises 13 residues.

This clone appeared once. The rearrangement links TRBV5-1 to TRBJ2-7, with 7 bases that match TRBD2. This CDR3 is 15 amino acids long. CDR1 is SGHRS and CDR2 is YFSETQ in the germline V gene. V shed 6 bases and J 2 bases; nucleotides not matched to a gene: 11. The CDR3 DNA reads TGCGCCAGCACCCTCGGCGGGGGAGATACCTACGAGCAGTACTTC. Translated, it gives CASTLGGGDTYEQYF.